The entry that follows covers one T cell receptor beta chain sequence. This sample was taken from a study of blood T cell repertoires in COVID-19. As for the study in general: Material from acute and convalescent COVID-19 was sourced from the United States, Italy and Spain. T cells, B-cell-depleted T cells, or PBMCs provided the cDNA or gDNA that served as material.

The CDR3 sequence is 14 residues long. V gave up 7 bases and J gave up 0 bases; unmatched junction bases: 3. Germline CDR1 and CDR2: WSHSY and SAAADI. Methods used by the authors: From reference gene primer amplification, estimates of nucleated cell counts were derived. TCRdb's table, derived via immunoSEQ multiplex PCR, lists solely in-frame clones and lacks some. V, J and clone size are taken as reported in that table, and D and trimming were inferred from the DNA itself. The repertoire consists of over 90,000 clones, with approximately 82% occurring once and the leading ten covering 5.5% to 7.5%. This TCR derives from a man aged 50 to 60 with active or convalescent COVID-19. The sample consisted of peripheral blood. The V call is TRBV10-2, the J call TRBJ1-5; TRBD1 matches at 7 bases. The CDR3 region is CASTGGDSNQPQHF. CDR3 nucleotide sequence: TGCGCCAGCACAGGGGGTGATAGCAATCAGCCCCAGCATTTT.